These 16 T cell receptor beta chains share one sample of origin, sequenced in a study of identical twins' blood T cells. One entry per CDR3 protein results from TCRdb running MiXCR on the 5' RACE reads. Among roughly 380,000 distinct CDR3 sequences, 25% to 35% were seen once, and the ten largest hold roughly 5.5%. The sample consisted of PBMCs. The receptors stem from a woman aged 18 to 49 in good health.

The chain uses TRBV9 and TRBJ1-2, with unresolved D. V gave up 0 bases and J gave up 0 bases, with 9 bases separating them. CDR1 and CDR2 from the germline V gene are SGDLS and YYNGEE. CDR3 size: 15 residues. The CDR3 region has the DNA TGTGCCAGCAGCGTAGCTTACAGCCCTAACTATGGCTACACCTTC. Translated: CASSVAYSPNYGYTF.

CDR3 amino acids: CSATGTVNTEAFF. CDR3 bases: TGCAGTGCTACCGGGACAGTGAACACTGAAGCTTTCTTT. The chain uses TRBV20-1 and TRBJ1-1; 7 nucleotides match TRBD1. The junction had 2 bases not matched to a gene; V was cut back by 4 bases and J by 0 bases. This CDR3 spans 13 amino acids. Germline assignment: CDR1 DFQATT and CDR2 SNEGSKA (reference sequence).

This rearrangement joins TRBV3-1 to TRBJ1-1; tentatively, D is TRBD1 (6 bases). Trimming took off 5 bases at V and 8 bases at J, with 15 bases between the two ends. Germline loops: CDR1 LGHDT, CDR2 YNNKEL (reference sequence). This CDR3 is built from 13 residues. The chain's CDR3 is CASSSGVQGEAFF. For the CDR3, the DNA is TGTGCCAGCAGCTCAGGGGTGCAGGGAGAAGCTTTCTTT.

In its sample, this clonotype was seen a few times. The chain links TRBV12-3 or TRBV12-4 to TRBJ1-3; D may be TRBD1 (5 bases). V lost 5 bases, J lost 6 bases, and 14 bases lay in between. CDR3 length equals 14 residues. The CDR3 here is CASSLWGPPNTIYF. As DNA, the CDR3 is TGTGCCAGCAGTCTATGGGGACCCCCAAACACCATATATTTT.

The rearrangement joins TRBV5-1 to TRBJ2-3, with D perhaps TRBD1 or TRBD2 (6 bases each). This CDR3 comprises 15 residues. Germline V CDR1 and CDR2: SGHRS, YFSETQ. The V end lost 0 bases, the J end lost 3 bases, and 11 bases lay between the germline ends. The CDR3 region has the DNA TGCGCCAGCAGCTTGGTGGAGGGGGTAACAGATACGCAGTATTTT. It is translated as CASSLVEGVTDTQYF.

As to this clonotype: This may stem from a read error, because a much larger clone lies one nucleotide away. The rearrangement links TRBV27 to TRBJ2-5, with a weak D call TRBD1 (6 bases). This CDR3 is built from 13 residues. Germline-derived CDR1 and CDR2 are MNHEY and SMNVEV (reference sequence). The DNA of the CDR3 is TGTGCCAGCAGTTTCCAGGGGATGGAGACCCGGTACTTC. Protein product: CASSFQGMETRYF.

A remark on this clonotype: A much larger clone lies a single base off, so this may be a read error. The chain carries TRBV19 and TRBJ2-1, with D uncertain. CDR1 is LNHDA and CDR2 is SQIVND in the germline V gene (reference sequence). The CDR3 loop spans 14 amino acids. CDR3 coding DNA: TGTGCCAGTATGTCGGGCCAGCTGAGCAATGAGCAGTTATTC. This gives the protein CASMSGQLSNEQLF.

This clonotype has only a few counts. V and J are TRBV6-5 and TRBJ2-4; D is unresolved. Trimming shortened V by 5 bases and J by 8 bases, and 10 bases separated the two germline ends. The CDR3 length is 12 residues. The germline V gene encodes CDR1 MNHEY and CDR2 SVGAGI. In DNA, the CDR3 is TGTGCCAGCAGTCCTAATACGGACATTCAGTACTTC. Protein product: CASSPNTDIQYF.

J is TRBJ1-4 and V is TRBV12-5; tentatively, D is TRBD1 (6 bases). Germline CDR1 reads LGHNT; CDR2 reads FRNRAP. The CDR3 covers 14 residues. Trimming removed 9 bases at V and 5 bases at J, with 16 bases between. The CDR3 loop is CASSRQGINEKLFF. CDR3 bases: TGTGCTAGCAGCAGGCAGGGGATAAATGAAAAACTGTTTTTT.

V is TRBV9 and J is TRBJ2-3; D is uncertain. CDR3 size: 15 residues. CDR1 and CDR2 (germline): SGDLS, YYNGEE. The ends were cut back, 0 bases at V and 5 bases at J, with 13 bases in the middle. As DNA, the CDR3 is TGTGCCAGCAGCGTAGTCAACTACCACGAAGATACGCAGTATTTT. As protein: CASSVVNYHEDTQYF. The variable domain in full, completed from reference TRBV9 and TRBJ2-3, reads DSGVTQTPKHLITATGQRVTLRCSPRSGDLSVYWYQQSLDQGLQFLIQYYNGEERAKGNILERFSAQQFPDLHSELNLSSLELGDSALYFCASSVVNYHEDTQYFGPGTRLTVL.

The V call is TRBV4-3, the J call TRBJ1-2; 8 nucleotides line up with TRBD1. With 3 bases clipped from V and 0 bases from J, the junction kept 6 bases outside the gene matches. CDR3 size: 16 residues. CDR1 LGHNA and CDR2 YSLEER come from the germline V gene. The chain's CDR3 is CASSQRQGLANYGYTF. CDR3 DNA: TGCGCCAGCAGCCAGAGACAGGGGCTAGCTAACTATGGCTACACCTTC.

This clonotype occurred many times. One end of the junction varies from germline; a read error may be responsible. This chain links TRBV9 with TRBJ2-1; D call uncertain. CDR1 is SGDLS and CDR2 is YYNGEE in the germline V gene. This CDR3 contains 11 residues. CDR3 DNA sequence: TGCGCCAGTTCCGGCTACAATGAGCAGTTCTTC. Translation gives CASSGYNEQFF. The whole variable domain, remainder taken from reference TRBV9 and TRBJ2-1, is DSGVTQTPKHLITATGQRVTLRCSPRSGDLSVYWYQQSLDQGLQFLIQYYNGEERAKGNILERFSAQQFPDLHSELNLSSLELGDSALYFCASSGYNEQFFGPGTRLTVL.

The chain couples TRBV5-1 to TRBJ2-3; D may be TRBD2 (5 bases). From germline, CDR1 is SGHRS and CDR2 YFSETQ. The CDR3 covers 16 residues. V lost 2 bases, J lost 0 bases, and 13 bases lay in between. The CDR3 DNA is TGCGCCAGCAGCTTTGGGCTAGCCCGTAGCACAGATACGCAGTATTTT. Translating gives CASSFGLARSTDTQYF.

This sequence joins TRBV7-8 and TRBJ1-5; D gene ambiguous. This CDR3 spans 13 amino acids. V gave up 4 bases and J gave up 6 bases, with 10 bases separating them. Germline assignment: CDR1 SGHVS and CDR2 FQNEAQ. The CDR3 reads CASSSRIGQPQHF. The CDR3 coding sequence is TGTGCCAGCAGCTCCCGGATTGGTCAGCCCCAGCATTTT.

This clonotype was picked up many times. V is TRBV12-3 or TRBV12-4 and J is TRBJ1-5; D ambiguous. CDR3 size: 14 residues. Trimming took off 6 bases at V and 3 bases at J, with 12 bases between the two ends. The CDR3 spells CASSLRHVNQPQHF. The CDR3 nucleotides are TGTGCCAGCAGCTTGAGACACGTCAATCAGCCCCAGCATTTT.

On this clonotype: This may be a read error, as it is one base from a much larger clone. The chain recombines TRBV29-1 with TRBJ2-1, with no clear D. Germline CDR1 reads SQVTM; CDR2 reads ANQGSEA. The ends were cut back, 7 bases at V and 2 bases at J, with 12 bases in the middle. The CDR3 length is 13 residues. The CDR3 bases are TGCAGCGCAAACTACATCACCTACAATGAGCAGTTCTTC. Amino acids: CSANYITYNEQFF.